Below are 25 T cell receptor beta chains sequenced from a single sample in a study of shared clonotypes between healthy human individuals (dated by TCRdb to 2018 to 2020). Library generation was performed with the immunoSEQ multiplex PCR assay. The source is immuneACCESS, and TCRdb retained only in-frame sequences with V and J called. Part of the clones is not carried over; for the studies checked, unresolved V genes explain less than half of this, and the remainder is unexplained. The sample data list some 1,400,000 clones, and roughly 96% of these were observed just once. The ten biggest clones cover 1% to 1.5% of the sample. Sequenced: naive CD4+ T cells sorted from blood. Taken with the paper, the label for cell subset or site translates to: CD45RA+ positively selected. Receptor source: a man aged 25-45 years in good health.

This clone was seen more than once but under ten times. CDR3 in amino acids: CASSLGQTPQETQYF. In DNA, the CDR3 is TGCGCCAGCAGCTTGGGTCAGACACCTCAAGAGACCCAGTACTTC. The V and J genes are TRBV5-1 and TRBJ2-5; D is ambiguous. Trimming left V 0 bases short and J 2 bases short, with 11 bases between. The length of the CDR3 is 15 residues. Germline V gives CDR1 SGHRS, CDR2 YFSETQ. The entire variable domain, with the rest obtained from reference TRBV5-1 and TRBJ2-5, is as follows: KAGVTQTPRYLIKTRGQQVTLSCSPISGHRSVSWYQQTPGQGLQFLFEYFSETQRNKGNFPGRFSGRQFSNSRSEMNVSTLELGDSALYLCASSLGQTPQETQYFGPGTRLLVL.

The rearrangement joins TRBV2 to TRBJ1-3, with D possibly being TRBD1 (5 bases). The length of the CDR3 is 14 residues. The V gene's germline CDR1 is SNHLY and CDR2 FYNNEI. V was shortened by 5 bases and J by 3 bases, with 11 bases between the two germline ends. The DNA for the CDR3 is TGTGCCAGCAGTCTGGTGGGGGGTGGAAACACCATATATTTT. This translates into CASSLVGGGNTIYF.

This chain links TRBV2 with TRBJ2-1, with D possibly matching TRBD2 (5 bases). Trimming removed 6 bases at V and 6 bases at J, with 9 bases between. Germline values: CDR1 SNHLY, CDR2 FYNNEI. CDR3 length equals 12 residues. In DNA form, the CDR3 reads TGTGCCAGCAGGGACTCCGGCAATGAGCAGTTCTTC. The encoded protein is CASRDSGNEQFF.

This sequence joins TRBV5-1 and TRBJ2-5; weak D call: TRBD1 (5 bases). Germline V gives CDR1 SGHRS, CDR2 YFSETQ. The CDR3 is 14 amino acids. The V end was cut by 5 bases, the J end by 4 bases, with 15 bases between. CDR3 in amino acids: CASSGAELGETQYF. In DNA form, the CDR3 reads TGCGCCAGCAGTGGGGCTGAATTGGGAGAGACCCAGTACTTC.

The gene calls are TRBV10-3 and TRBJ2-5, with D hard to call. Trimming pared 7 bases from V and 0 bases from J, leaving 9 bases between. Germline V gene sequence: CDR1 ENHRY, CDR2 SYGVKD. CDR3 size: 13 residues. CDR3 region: CAITGEDQETQYF. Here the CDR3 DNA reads TGTGCCATCACAGGAGAGGACCAAGAGACCCAGTACTTC.

Written as DNA, the CDR3 is TGTGCCAGCAGCAACTTAGACGGACAGGGGGCAACAGGCTCTCAAACCTACGAGCAGTACTTC. Its protein product is CASSNLDGQGATGSQTYEQYF. The chain uses TRBV21-1 and TRBJ2-7; the table calls TRBD1, which could not be checked here. TRBV21-1 is labeled a pseudogene. This CDR3 has 21 amino acids.

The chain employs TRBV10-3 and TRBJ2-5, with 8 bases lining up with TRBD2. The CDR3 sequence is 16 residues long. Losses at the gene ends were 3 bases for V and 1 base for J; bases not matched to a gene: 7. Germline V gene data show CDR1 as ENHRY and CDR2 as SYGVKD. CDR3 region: CAISDSGGGIQETQYF. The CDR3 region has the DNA TGTGCCATCAGTGACTCGGGCGGGGGGATCCAAGAGACCCAGTACTTC.

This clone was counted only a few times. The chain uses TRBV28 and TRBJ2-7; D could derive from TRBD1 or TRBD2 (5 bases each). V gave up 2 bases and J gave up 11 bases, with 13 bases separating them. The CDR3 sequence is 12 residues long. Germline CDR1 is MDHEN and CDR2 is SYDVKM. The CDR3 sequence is CASSLGPGAEYF. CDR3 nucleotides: TGTGCCAGCAGTTTAGGGCCCGGGGCGGAGTACTTC.

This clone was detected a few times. The CDR3 coding sequence is TGCGCCAGCAAATCGGTCGGGGAGCTGTTTTTT. Residues: CASKSVGELFF. The chain uses TRBV5-1 and TRBJ2-2, with D unclear. The V end was cut by 6 bases, the J end by 7 bases, with 7 bases between. This CDR3 region has 11 residues. The V gene's germline CDR1 is SGHRS and CDR2 YFSETQ. The variable domain in full, with the rest retrieved from reference TRBV5-1 and TRBJ2-2, is KAGVTQTPRYLIKTRGQQVTLSCSPISGHRSVSWYQQTPGQGLQFLFEYFSETQRNKGNFPGRFSGRQFSNSRSEMNVSTLELGDSALYLCASKSVGELFFGEGSRLTVL.

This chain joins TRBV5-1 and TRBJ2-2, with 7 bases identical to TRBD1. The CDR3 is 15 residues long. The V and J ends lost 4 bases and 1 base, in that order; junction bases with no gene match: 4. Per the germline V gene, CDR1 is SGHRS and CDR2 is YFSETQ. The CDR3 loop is CASSRQGLNTGELFF. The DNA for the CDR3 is TGCGCCAGCAGCCGACAGGGCTTGAACACCGGGGAGCTGTTTTTT.

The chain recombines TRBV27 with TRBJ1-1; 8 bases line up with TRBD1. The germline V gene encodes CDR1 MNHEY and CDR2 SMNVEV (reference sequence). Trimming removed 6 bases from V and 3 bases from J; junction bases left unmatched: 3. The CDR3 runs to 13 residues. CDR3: CASRQGAYTEAFF. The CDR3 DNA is TGTGCCAGCAGGCAGGGGGCATACACTGAAGCTTTCTTT.

The CDR3 DNA follows: TGTGCCAGCAGCCCCTCTTGGGGGAGGGCAAATGAGCAGTTCTTC. It encodes CASSPSWGRANEQFF. This chain uses TRBV7-2 with TRBJ2-1, with 7 nucleotides matching TRBD2. Germline assignment: CDR1 SGHTA and CDR2 FQGNSA. This CDR3 comprises 15 residues. Unmatched junction bases numbered 11, after V lost 5 bases and J lost 7 bases.

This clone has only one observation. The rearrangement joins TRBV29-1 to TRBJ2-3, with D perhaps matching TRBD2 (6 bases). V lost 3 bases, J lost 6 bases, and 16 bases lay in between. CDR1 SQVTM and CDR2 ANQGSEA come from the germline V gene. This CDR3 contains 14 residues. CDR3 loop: CSVDRDSRGDTQYF. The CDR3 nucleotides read TGCAGCGTTGACCGGGACTCGAGAGGGGATACGCAGTATTTT.

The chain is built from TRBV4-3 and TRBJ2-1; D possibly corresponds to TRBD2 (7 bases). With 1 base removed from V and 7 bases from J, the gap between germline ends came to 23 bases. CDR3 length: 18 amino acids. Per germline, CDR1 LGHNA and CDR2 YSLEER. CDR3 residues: CASSQVPHRGGWGNEQFF. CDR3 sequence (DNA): TGCGCCAGCAGCCAAGTCCCTCATAGGGGGGGCTGGGGAAATGAGCAGTTCTTC.

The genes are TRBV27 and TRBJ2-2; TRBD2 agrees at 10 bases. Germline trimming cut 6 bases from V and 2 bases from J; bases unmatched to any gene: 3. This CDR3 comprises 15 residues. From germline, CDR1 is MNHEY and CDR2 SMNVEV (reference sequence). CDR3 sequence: CASSGLAANTGELFF. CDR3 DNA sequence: TGTGCCAGCAGCGGACTAGCGGCTAACACCGGGGAGCTGTTTTTT.

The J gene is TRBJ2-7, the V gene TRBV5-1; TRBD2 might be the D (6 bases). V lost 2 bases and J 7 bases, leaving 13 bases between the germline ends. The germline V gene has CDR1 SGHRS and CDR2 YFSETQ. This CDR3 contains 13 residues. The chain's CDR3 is CASSLRETMEQYF. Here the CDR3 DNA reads TGCGCCAGCAGCTTACGGGAGACCATGGAGCAGTACTTC. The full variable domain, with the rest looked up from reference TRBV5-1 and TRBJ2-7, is KAGVTQTPRYLIKTRGQQVTLSCSPISGHRSVSWYQQTPGQGLQFLFEYFSETQRNKGNFPGRFSGRQFSNSRSEMNVSTLELGDSALYLCASSLRETMEQYFGPGTRLTVT.

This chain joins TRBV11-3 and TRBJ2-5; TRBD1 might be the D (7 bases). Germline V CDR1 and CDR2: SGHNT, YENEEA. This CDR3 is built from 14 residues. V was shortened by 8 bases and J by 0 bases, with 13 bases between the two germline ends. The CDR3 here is CASSSDRDQETQYF. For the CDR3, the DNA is TGTGCCAGCTCTAGCGACAGGGACCAAGAGACCCAGTACTTC.

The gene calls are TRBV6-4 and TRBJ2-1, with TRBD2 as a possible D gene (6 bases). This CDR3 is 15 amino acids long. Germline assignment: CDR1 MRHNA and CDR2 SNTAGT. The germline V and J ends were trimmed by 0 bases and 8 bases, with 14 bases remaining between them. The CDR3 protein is CASSDSSGHRDEQFF. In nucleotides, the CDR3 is TGTGCCAGCAGTGACTCTAGCGGCCATCGGGATGAGCAGTTCTTC.

The CDR3 spells CASSMGLAGGTSEQFF. CDR3 DNA sequence: TGTGCCAGCAGCATGGGACTAGCGGGAGGGACAAGCGAGCAGTTCTTC. The V and J genes are TRBV11-3 and TRBJ2-1, with TRBD2 identical over 16 bases. The CDR3 is 16 residues long. Germline assignment: CDR1 SGHNT and CDR2 YENEEA. V lost 5 bases to trimming and J lost 10 bases; unmatched junction nucleotides: 8.

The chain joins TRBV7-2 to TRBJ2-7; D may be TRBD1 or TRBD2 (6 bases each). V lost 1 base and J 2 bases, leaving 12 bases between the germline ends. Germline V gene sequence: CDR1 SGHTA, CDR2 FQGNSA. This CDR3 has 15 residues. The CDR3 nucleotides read TGTGCCAGCAGCTTAGTACAGGGAGGCGCCTACGAGCAGTACTTC. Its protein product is CASSLVQGGAYEQYF.

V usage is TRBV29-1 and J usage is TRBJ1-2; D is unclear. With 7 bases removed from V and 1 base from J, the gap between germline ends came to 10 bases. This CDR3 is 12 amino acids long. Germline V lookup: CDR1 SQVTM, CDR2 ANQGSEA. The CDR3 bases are TGCAGCGGCCAGGCGAATAACTATGGCTACACCTTC. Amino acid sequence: CSGQANNYGYTF. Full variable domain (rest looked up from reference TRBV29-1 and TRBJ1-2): SAVISQKPSRDICQRGTSLTIQCQVDSQVTMMFWYRQQPGQSLTLIATANQGSEATYESGFVIDKFPISRPNLTFSTLTVSNMSPEDSSIYLCSGQANNYGYTFGSGTRLTVV.

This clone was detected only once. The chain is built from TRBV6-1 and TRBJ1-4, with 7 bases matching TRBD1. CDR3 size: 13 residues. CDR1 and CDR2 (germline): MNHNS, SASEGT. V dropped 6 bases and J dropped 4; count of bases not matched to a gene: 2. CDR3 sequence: CASSRGFNEKLFF. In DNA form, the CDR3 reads TGTGCCAGCAGCAGGGGGTTTAATGAAAAACTGTTTTTT.

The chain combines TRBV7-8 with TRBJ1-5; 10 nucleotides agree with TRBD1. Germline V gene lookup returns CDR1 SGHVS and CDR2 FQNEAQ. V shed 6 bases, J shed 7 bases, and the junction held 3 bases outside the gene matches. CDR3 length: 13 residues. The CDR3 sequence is CASRRDRGQPQHF. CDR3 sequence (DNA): TGTGCCAGCAGGAGGGACAGGGGACAGCCCCAGCATTTT.

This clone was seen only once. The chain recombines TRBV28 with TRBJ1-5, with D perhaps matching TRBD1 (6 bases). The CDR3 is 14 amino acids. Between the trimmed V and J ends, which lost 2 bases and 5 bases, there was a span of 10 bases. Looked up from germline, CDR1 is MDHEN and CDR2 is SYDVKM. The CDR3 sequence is CASSLPRGYQPQHF. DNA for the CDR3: TGTGCCAGCAGTTTACCGAGGGGGTATCAGCCCCAGCATTTT.

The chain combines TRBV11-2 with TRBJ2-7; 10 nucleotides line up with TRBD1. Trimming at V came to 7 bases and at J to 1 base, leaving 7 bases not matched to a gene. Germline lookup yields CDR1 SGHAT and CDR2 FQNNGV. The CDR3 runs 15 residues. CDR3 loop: CASNRDRGSSYEQYF. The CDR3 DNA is TGTGCCAGCAACCGGGACAGGGGATCGTCCTACGAGCAGTACTTC.